This T cell receptor beta chain was recovered during a study of Ad26.COV2.S vaccination and SARS-CoV-2 variants. Overall study findings and caveats: Placebo recipients trailed vaccine recipients in spike-specific TCR breadth. Post-vaccination breadth of spike-specific CD8+ and CD4+ T cell responses was reportedly substantial.

Assay used: immunoSEQ multiplex PCR; TCRdb lists only in-frame clones, some missing. The sample records about 250,000 clones, about 89% being singletons. Treatment of the sample: some 20 received Ad26.COV2.S at low or high dose, single or two shots; 5 received placebo; per-sample allocation not given. The samples date from day 63 after the first vaccine or placebo injection. Within Boston, the person who donated was an adult of 18-55 years. CDR1 and CDR2 from the germline V gene are SGHTA and FQGNSA. This CDR3 comprises 13 residues. V shed 5 bases and J shed 5 bases, with 13 bases lying between them. Notes on this clone: What it binds is unknown.

This TCR was recovered from a person aged 18-65 years who received the Ad26.COV2.S COVID-19 vaccine or a placebo. Sample: peripheral blood, taken in a trial of Ad26.COV2.S vaccine versus placebo. This rearrangement joins TRBV7-2 to TRBJ2-7; D not certain. The CDR3 DNA follows: TGTGCCAGCAGCAGTATGGAAGGGAACGAGCAGTACTTC. Translated: CASSSMEGNEQYF.